These 2 T cell receptor beta chains were sequenced from one sample in a study of blood T cell repertoires in COVID-19 (dated by TCRdb to the early 2020s). The library was produced with the immunoSEQ multiplex PCR assay. TCRdb took this table from immuneACCESS and kept in-frame rearrangements with V and J called. Such tables lack part of the clones; where checked against another copy, unresolved V genes explain under half of the gap, and the rest is unexplained. The sample profile shows about 400,000 clones; more than 70% of them were found once. Roughly 1.9% of the sample is in the top ten clones. Sequenced material: PBMCs or T cells enriched from blood (not recorded which). The receptors here all came from a man aged 40-55 years in a cohort exposed to, infected with or recovered from COVID-19 (not recorded which).

This chain joins TRBV2 and TRBJ1-1, with TRBD1 identical over 8 bases. The CDR3 extends over 12 amino acids. The V segment lost 6 bases and the J segment 10 bases; nucleotides outside the gene matches: 7. Germline loops: CDR1 SNHLY, CDR2 FYNNEI. The CDR3 reads CASSLDRVVAFF. CDR3 in DNA: TGTGCCAGCAGCTTGGACAGGGTGGTAGCTTTCTTT.

The chain employs TRBV5-5 and TRBJ1-2, with TRBD1 identical over 7 bases. V trimming: 1 base; J trimming: 4 bases; junction bases outside the gene matches: 4. Germline CDR1 reads SGHKS; CDR2 reads YYEKEE (reference sequence). The CDR3 has 14 amino acids. The CDR3 DNA is TGTGCCAGCAGCTTGACAGGGGACCTCTATGGCTACACCTTC. Translating gives CASSLTGDLYGYTF. Combining the CDR3 with reference TRBV5-5 and TRBJ1-2 gives the whole variable domain DAGVTQSPTHLIKTRGQQVTLRCSPISGHKSVSWYQQVLGQGPQFIFQYYEKEERGRGNFPDRFSARQFPNYSSELNVNALLLGDSALYLCASSLTGDLYGYTFGSGTRLTVV.